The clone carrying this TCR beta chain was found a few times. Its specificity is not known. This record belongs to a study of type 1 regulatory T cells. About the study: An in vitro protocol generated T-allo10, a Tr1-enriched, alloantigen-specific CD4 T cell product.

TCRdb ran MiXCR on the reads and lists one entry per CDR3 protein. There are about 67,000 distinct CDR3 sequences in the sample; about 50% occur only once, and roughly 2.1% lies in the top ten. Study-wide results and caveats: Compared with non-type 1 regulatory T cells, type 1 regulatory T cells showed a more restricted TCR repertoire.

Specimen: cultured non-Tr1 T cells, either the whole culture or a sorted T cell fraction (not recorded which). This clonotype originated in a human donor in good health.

CDR3 sequence reads: CASSLKGIGYTF. DNA for the CDR3: TGTGCCAGCAGTTTAAAGGGGATCGGCTACACCTTC. The genes are TRBV12-3 or TRBV12-4 and TRBJ1-2, with TRBD1 as a possible D gene (5 bases). This CDR3 has 12 amino acids. Trimming removed 2 bases from V and 8 bases from J, with 9 bases in between.